The source of this TCR beta chain is a study of shared clonotypes between healthy human individuals. An even split of each subset's genomic DNA across several immunoSEQ plates was performed. The protocol was immunoSEQ multiplex PCR, while the TCRdb copy is restricted to in-frame clones and leaves out a portion. This table holds roughly 2.2 million clones, 80% to 95% found once. As concerns this clone: Its antigen remains unidentified.

V was clipped by 3 bases and J by 5 bases; unmatched bases: 11. This CDR3 is 17 amino acids long. Per the germline V gene, CDR1 is SGHNT and CDR2 is YENEEA. Study findings and constraints: Around 5.4% of naive CD4 clonotypes were common to several donors. Only blood was sampled; tissue repertoires likely differ.

The TCR sequence derives from a man aged 18 to 29 in good health. Some clones in this sample may be carry-over from other donors' samples. This rearrangement joins TRBV11-3 to TRBJ2-1; 9 bases agree with TRBD2. Sample: naive CD4+ T cells from PBMCs. Subset specified: CD45RA+ positively selected. CDR3: CASSFGGAGGPHNEQFF. CDR3 nucleotides: TGTGCCAGCAGCTTTGGCGGGGCGGGAGGGCCACACAATGAGCAGTTCTTC.